This T cell receptor beta chain was documented in a study of T cells in Graves' hyperthyroidism and ophthalmopathy (dated by TCRdb to about 2019). Background on the whole study: Peripheral blood samples were taken at the time of initial diagnosis, prior to any treatment. The 100 discovery patients were randomly split 7:3 into training and test sets. Whether ophthalmopathy could be predicted prospectively was tested in an independent validation cohort made up of under 20 hyperthyroidism patients plus 17 patients who later progressed to ophthalmopathy. Thyroid tissue and blood T-cell repertoires from several Graves' hyperthyroidism patients were also compared in the study. A discovery cohort of around 98 patients, roughly 45 with Graves' ophthalmopathy and 55 to 60 with stable Graves' hyperthyroidism, was used to find distinguishing TCR V-J signatures. After sampling, hyperthyroidism patients received methimazole starting at 30 mg daily, and ophthalmopathy patients received high-dose intravenous methylprednisolone. The paper reports TCR Vbeta CDR3 sequencing of 130 to 150 peripheral blood samples: 43 ophthalmopathy, roughly 74 hyperthyroidism and approximately 17 progressor patients. Broad study findings and their caveats: A model built on a 13 V-J signature distinguished ophthalmopathy from stable hyperthyroidism, reaching 87.88% sensitivity and under 84% specificity in cross-validation and 80%/75% in testing. In validation, the model predicted progression to ophthalmopathy a median of roughly 6.1 months before onset, with roughly 71% sensitivity and about 72% specificity. Most expanded thyroid clonotypes (frequency above 0.001) were also found in blood, which suggests that blood repertoires may mirror thyroid immune responses. Sample size was not statistically predetermined, and blinding of investigators to group allocation was not performed.

A note on this clonotype: The target of this receptor is not known. The junction departs from the called germline gene at one end, perhaps through a read error.

Moderately to severely active disease, a Clinical Activity Score of at least 3, a NOSPECS grade of at least 4, and a duration under 3 months were present in ophthalmopathy patients. Any patient with an uncontrolled infection, another autoimmune disease, pregnancy or lactation was excluded. Clinical symptoms, serum thyroxine and TRAb, thyroid ultrasound, and orbital computed tomography formed the basis for the diagnoses. PBMCs were isolated from about 9.1 ml of fresh peripheral blood by Ficoll-Paque density gradient centrifugation. Total RNA was extracted using Trizol reagent, and RNA quality was assessed on an Agilent 2100 Bioanalyzer. Spanning cysteine to phenylalanine, the CDR3 consists of 17 amino acids. The entry retains the CDR3 DNA only, 51 bases that are in frame from base 1. CDR1 MNHNS and CDR2 SASEGT are derived from the germline V gene. The TCR beta CDR3 regions were amplified from RNA transcripts. For the first round of RT-PCR on the TCR CDR3, the HTBI primer set was used together with the Qiagen OneStep RT-PCR kit. Libraries were constructed in a second round of multiplex PCR, after which size selection and purification were performed. Libraries were sequenced paired-end with 100 bp reads on an Illumina HiSeq2000. In the original analysis: SOAPnuke was used to process the raw data, throwing out any read that contained adapters or uncalled bases, had a mean Phred below 15, or lacked an exact constant-primer or identifier match. High-quality paired reads were merged using COPE v1.2.5, and each unique nucleotide sequence was defined as a clonotype. MiTCR v1.1 was used to align clonotypes to the IMGT TRBV, TRBD and TRBJ reference segments. Only V-J combinations with frequency above 0.0001, covering 99.2% of repertoires, were analysed. A TCS score was defined as the ratio of F50 (clonal expansion) to E x V (chaos), with BLOSUM62-based TCRdist applied between CDR3 peptides within each V-J. Welch's t-statistics and random forest reduced roughly 530 V-J features to roughly 13, which were used in a naive Bayes classifier (R e1071). The public sequencing data were trimmed at Q25 with fastp and processed into clonotypes with MiXCR by TCRdb, which kept only in-frame beta chains. Identical CDR3 proteins give one entry, which carries the most common genes and DNA. The authors' filters were not applied to this entry. The sample table contains approximately 600,000 distinct CDR3 sequences; only one count was recorded for 20% of them. 30% to 40% of the sample belongs to the ten largest clones.

Specimen: blood. The clonotype was recovered from a man under 40 with Graves' ophthalmopathy. Recombination linked TRBV6-1 to TRBJ1-3; 10 bases in the middle match TRBD1. The DNA sequence is given as TGTGCCAGCAGTCCCGCGGTGACAGGGGGCAAGGGAAGCACCATATATTTT. Translated, this gives CASSPAVTGGKGSTIYF.